This T cell receptor beta chain is from a study of blood T cell repertoires in COVID-19. Background on the study: The United States, Italy and Spain supplied acute and convalescent COVID-19 samples. The cDNA or gDNA used as material had been derived from T cells, B-cell-depleted T cells, or PBMCs.

This CDR3 is 14 amino acids long. The germline V gene has CDR1 MNHEY and CDR2 SVGAGI. Trimming shortened V by 5 bases and J by 4 bases, and 15 bases separated the two germline ends. Per the study methods: Estimation of nucleated cell counts relied on the amplification of reference gene primers. Clones were read by immunoSEQ multiplex PCR, and TCRdb kept only the in-frame ones, dropping some. V and J calls and clone size are copied from that table; D and trimming were computed from the DNA. The sample holds about 220,000 clones, approximately 81% seen once. This clonotype was obtained from a man aged 25-45 years with active or convalescent COVID-19. The sample was peripheral blood. The J gene is TRBJ2-7, the V gene TRBV6-5, with D tentatively TRBD1 (6 bases). The CDR3 here is CASSTGSSVYEQYF. The CDR3 nucleotides read TGTGCCAGCAGTACAGGGAGCTCAGTGTACGAGCAGTACTTC.